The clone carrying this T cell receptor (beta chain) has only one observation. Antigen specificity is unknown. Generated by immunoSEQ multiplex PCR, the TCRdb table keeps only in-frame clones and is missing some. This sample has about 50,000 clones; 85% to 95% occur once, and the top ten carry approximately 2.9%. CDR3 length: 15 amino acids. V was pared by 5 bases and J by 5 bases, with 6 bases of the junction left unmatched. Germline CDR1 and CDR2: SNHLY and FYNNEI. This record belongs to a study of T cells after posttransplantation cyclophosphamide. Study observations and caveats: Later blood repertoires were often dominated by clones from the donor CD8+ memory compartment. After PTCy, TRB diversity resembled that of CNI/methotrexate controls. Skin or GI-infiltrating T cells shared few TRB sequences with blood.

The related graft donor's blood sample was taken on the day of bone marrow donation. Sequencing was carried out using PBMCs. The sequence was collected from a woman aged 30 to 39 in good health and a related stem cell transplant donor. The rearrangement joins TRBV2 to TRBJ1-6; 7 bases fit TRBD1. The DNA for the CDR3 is TGTGCCAGCAGTATCCGACAGGGTGATAATTCACCCCTCCACTTT. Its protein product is CASSIRQGDNSPLHF.